The clone carrying this TCR beta chain is a singleton in its sample. Its antigen is currently unknown. Since a much larger clone is just one base distant, this may be a read error. RNA transcripts served as the template for amplifying TCR beta CDR3 regions. HTBI primers were the set used in a first-round RT-PCR of the TCR CDR3. Each CDR3 protein gets one entry after TCRdb re-called the multiplex PCR reads with MiXCR. In the table there are around 240,000 distinct CDR3 sequences, less than 20% of which are singletons. The data originate from a study of T cells in Graves' hyperthyroidism and ophthalmopathy. Germline values: CDR1 MGHRA, CDR2 YSYEKL. The CDR3 consists of 17 residues. A patient was excluded if there was uncontrolled infection, other autoimmune disease, pregnancy or lactation. Diagnoses were made from clinical symptoms, serum measures (thyroxine and TRAb), thyroid ultrasound and orbital computed tomography.

Regarding the study as a whole: A 13 V-J model separated ophthalmopathy from stable hyperthyroidism.

The receptor comes from a woman under 30 with Graves' ophthalmopathy. The chain combines TRBV4-1 with TRBJ2-7, with 12 bases that match TRBD2. The source material was blood. CDR3 region: CGSSQGLAGSYSYEQYF. CDR3 sequence (DNA): TGCGGCAGCAGCCAGGGACTAGCGGGTTCATACTCCTACGAGCAGTACTTC.